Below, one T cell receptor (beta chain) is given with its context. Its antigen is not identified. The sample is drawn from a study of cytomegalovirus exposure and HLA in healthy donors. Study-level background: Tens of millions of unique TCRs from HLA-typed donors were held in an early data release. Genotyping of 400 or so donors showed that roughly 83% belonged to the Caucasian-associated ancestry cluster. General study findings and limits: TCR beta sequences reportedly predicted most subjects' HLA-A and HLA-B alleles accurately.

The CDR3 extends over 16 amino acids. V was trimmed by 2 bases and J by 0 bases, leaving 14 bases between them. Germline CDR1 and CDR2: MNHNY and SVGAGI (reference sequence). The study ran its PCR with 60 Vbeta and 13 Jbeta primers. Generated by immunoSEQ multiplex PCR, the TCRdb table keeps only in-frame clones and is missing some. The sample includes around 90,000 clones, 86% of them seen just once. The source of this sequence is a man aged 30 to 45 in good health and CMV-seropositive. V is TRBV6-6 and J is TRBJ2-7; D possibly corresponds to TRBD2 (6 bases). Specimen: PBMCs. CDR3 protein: CASSYGVREASYEQYF. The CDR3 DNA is TGTGCCAGCAGTTACGGTGTGAGGGAGGCCTCCTACGAGCAGTACTTC.